Listed here are 13 T cell receptor beta chains from one sample, sequenced in a study of cytomegalovirus exposure and HLA in healthy donors. Primers: 60 Vbeta forward and 13 Jbeta reverse. The table came from immunoSEQ multiplex PCR; TCRdb's copy has only in-frame clones and leaves some out. The data show about 200,000 clones, roughly 81% seen once. The sample taken for sequencing was PBMCs. All receptors derive from a woman in her twenties or thirties in good health and CMV-seropositive.

The rearrangement joins TRBV7-2 to TRBJ2-7; the D gene is possibly TRBD1 (6 bases). The CDR3 sequence is 13 residues long. Germline V gives CDR1 SGHTA, CDR2 FQGNSA. Trimming removed 4 bases at V and 2 bases at J, with 9 bases between. In nucleotides, the CDR3 is TGTGCCAGCAGCTATCAGGGGCCCTACGAGCAGTACTTC. Its translation: CASSYQGPYEQYF.

The CDR3 is CASSQVLGVYQETQYF. CDR3 in DNA: TGCGCCAGCAGCCAAGTCCTAGGGGTATACCAAGAGACCCAGTACTTC. The chain uses TRBV4-1 and TRBJ2-5, with D possibly being TRBD1 (5 bases). Trimming removed 1 base from V and 0 bases from J, with 12 bases in between. CDR3 length: 16 amino acids. Germline V gene lookup returns CDR1 MGHRA and CDR2 YSYEKL.

This clone showed up just once. The chain links TRBV9 to TRBJ1-1; 7 nucleotides agree with TRBD1. V lost 4 bases to trimming and J lost 1 base; unmatched junction nucleotides: 4. There are 14 residues in the CDR3. Germline V gene data show CDR1 as SGDLS and CDR2 as YYNGEE. CDR3 bases: TGTGCCAGCAGCTTGAGGGACAGGAACACTGAAGCTTTCTTT. This encodes CASSLRDRNTEAFF. Filled out from reference TRBV9 and TRBJ1-1, the complete variable domain reads DSGVTQTPKHLITATGQRVTLRCSPRSGDLSVYWYQQSLDQGLQFLIQYYNGEERAKGNILERFSAQQFPDLHSELNLSSLELGDSALYFCASSLRDRNTEAFFGQGTRLTVV.

This clone came up a few times. The genes are TRBV19 and TRBJ1-5; 7 bases agree with TRBD1. With V trimmed by 7 bases and J by 5 bases, 8 bases remained unmatched. The CDR3 runs 14 residues. Per the germline V gene, CDR1 is LNHDA and CDR2 is SQIVND (reference sequence). CDR3 protein: CASTPTGTHQPQHF. The CDR3 nucleotides are TGTGCCAGTACCCCGACAGGGACTCATCAGCCCCAGCATTTT. The full variable domain, with the rest looked up from reference TRBV19 and TRBJ1-5, is DGGITQSPKYLFRKEGQNVTLSCEQNLNHDAMYWYRQDPGQGLRLIYYSQIVNDFQKGDIAEGYSVSREKKESFPLTVTSAQKNPTAFYLCASTPTGTHQPQHFGDGTRLSIL.

The chain is built from TRBV7-9 and TRBJ2-5, with 13 nucleotides matching TRBD2. CDR1 and CDR2 from the germline V gene are SEHNR and FQNEAQ (reference sequence). V trimming: 4 bases; J trimming: 7 bases; junction bases outside the gene matches: 15. The CDR3 has 18 residues. CDR3 in amino acids: CASSSTFRTSGGAGTQYF. The CDR3 coding sequence is TGTGCCAGCAGCTCTACCTTTAGAACTAGCGGGGGGGCCGGGACCCAGTACTTC.

The chain is built from TRBV28 and TRBJ1-2, with D tentatively TRBD1 (5 bases). Germline V CDR1 and CDR2: MDHEN, SYDVKM. The CDR3 runs to 16 residues. Trimming shortened V by 0 bases and J by 1 base, and 12 bases separated the two germline ends. CDR3 DNA: TGTGCCAGCAGTTTATGGCAGGGCAGTAGTAACTATGGCTACACCTTC. Translated, it gives CASSLWQGSSNYGYTF.

The chain recombines TRBV6-6 with TRBJ2-7, with TRBD1 matching 7 bases. V lost 9 bases to trimming and J lost 7 bases; unmatched junction nucleotides: 12. The CDR3 consists of 13 residues. Germline CDR1 MNHNY, CDR2 SVGAGI (reference sequence). The CDR3 region is CASRLQGLREQYF. The CDR3 coding sequence is TGTGCCAGTCGATTACAGGGGTTACGGGAGCAGTACTTC.

This chain joins TRBV19 and TRBJ2-1, with D possibly TRBD1 on 6 matching bases. The CDR3 is 14 residues long. The germline CDR1 and CDR2 sequences are LNHDA and SQIVND (reference sequence). Trimming pared 3 bases from V and 7 bases from J, leaving 13 bases between. CDR3 DNA: TGTGCCAGTAGTATCCTGGGGGCCATGAATGAGCAGTTCTTC. Its protein product is CASSILGAMNEQFF.

The chain couples TRBV21-1 to TRBJ1-2; the table's TRBD1 call for D was not verified on the DNA. TRBV21-1 is flagged as a pseudogene. The CDR3 totals 15 residues. The CDR3 is CASSRTRGQGDGYTF. CDR3 sequence (DNA): TGTGCCAGCAGCCGAACGAGGGGACAGGGAGATGGCTACACCTTC.

The rearrangement joins TRBV9 to TRBJ2-1; D remains ambiguous. Germline assignment: CDR1 SGDLS and CDR2 YYNGEE. The CDR3 runs to 17 residues. Trimming cost V 1 base and J 4 bases, with 18 bases left between them. The CDR3 nucleotides read TGTGCCAGCAGCGTATCCGGGTACGGCATTTCTTACAATGAGCAGTTCTTC. It encodes CASSVSGYGISYNEQFF.

This chain connects TRBV6-6 to TRBJ2-1; unclear D gene. Trimming left V 8 bases short and J 2 bases short, with 13 bases between. Germline-derived CDR1 and CDR2 are MNHNY and SVGAGI (reference sequence). This CDR3 has 14 residues. The CDR3 spells CASASLATYNEQFF. In DNA, the CDR3 is TGTGCCAGCGCGAGTCTCGCTACCTACAATGAGCAGTTCTTC.

The V and J genes are TRBV28 and TRBJ2-7; 9 positions match TRBD2. Germline-derived CDR1 and CDR2 are MDHEN and SYDVKM. This CDR3 is 14 amino acids long. Losses at the gene ends were 6 bases for V and 9 bases for J; bases not matched to a gene: 12. CDR3 in DNA: TGTGCCAGCAGCCTTAGCGGGAGCCAAGGGTGGCAGTACTTC. Translating gives CASSLSGSQGWQYF.

The genes are TRBV29-1 and TRBJ1-5; no clear D. With 4 bases removed from V and 1 base from J, the gap between germline ends came to 11 bases. The germline gives CDR1 SQVTM, CDR2 ANQGSEA. This CDR3 contains 14 residues. The CDR3 DNA follows: TGCAGCGTTGCCGGGGATGGGAGCAATCAGCCCCAGCATTTT. This encodes CSVAGDGSNQPQHF.